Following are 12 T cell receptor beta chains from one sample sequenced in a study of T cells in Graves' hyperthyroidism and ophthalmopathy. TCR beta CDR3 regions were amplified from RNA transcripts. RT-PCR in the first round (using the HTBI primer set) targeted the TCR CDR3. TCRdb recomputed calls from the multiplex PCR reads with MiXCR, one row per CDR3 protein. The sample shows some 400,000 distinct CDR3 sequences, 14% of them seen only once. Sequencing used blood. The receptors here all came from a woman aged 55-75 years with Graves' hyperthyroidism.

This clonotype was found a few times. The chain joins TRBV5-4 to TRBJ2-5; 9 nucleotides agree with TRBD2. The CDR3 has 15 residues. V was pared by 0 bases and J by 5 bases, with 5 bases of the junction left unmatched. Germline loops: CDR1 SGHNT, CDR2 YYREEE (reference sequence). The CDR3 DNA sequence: TGTGCCAGCAGCTTGGGGAGCGGGGGGCGTGAGACCCAGTACTTC. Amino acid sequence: CASSLGSGGRETQYF.

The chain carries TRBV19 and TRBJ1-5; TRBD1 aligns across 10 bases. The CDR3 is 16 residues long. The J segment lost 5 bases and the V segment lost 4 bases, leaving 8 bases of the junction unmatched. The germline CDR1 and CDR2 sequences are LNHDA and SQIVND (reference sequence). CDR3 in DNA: TGTGCCAGTAGTAAGGCCGGGACAGGGGCGGATCAGCCCCAGCATTTT. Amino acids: CASSKAGTGADQPQHF.

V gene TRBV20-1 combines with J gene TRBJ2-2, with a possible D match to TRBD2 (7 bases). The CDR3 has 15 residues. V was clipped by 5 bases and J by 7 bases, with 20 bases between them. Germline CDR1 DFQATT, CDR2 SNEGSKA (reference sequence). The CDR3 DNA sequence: TGCAGTGCTCGCACGGAGGGGGGGCCCGGCGGGGAGCTGTTTTTT. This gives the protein CSARTEGGPGGELFF.

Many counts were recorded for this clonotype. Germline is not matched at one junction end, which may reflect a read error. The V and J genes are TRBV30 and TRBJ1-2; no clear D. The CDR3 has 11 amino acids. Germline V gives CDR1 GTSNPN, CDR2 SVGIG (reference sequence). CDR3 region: CAWSANYSYTF. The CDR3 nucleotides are TGTGCCTGGAGTGCGAACTATAGCTACACCTTC. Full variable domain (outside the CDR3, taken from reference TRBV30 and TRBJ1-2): SQTIHQWPATLVQPVGSPLSLECTVEGTSNPNLYWYRQAAGRGLQLLFYSVGIGQISSEVPQNLSASRPQDRQFILSSKKLLLSDSGFYLCAWSANYSYTFGSGTRLTVV.

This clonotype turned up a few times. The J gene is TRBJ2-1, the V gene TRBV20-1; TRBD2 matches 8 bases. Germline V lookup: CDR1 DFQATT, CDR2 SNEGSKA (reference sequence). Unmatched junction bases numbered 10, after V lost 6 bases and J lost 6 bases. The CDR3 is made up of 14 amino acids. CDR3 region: CSARTSFGFNEQFF. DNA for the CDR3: TGCAGTGCCAGGACTAGCTTTGGGTTCAATGAGCAGTTCTTC.

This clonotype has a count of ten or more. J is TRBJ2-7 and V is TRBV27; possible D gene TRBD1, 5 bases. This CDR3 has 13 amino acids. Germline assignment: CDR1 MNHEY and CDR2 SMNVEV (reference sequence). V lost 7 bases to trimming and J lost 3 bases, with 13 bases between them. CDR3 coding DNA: TGTGCCAGCAAAAGGCAGGGTCTCTACGAGCAGTACTTC. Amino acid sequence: CASKRQGLYEQYF.

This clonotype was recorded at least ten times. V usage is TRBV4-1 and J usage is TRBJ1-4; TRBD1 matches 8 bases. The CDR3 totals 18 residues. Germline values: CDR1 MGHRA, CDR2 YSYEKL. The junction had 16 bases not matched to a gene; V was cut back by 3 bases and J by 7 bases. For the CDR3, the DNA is TGCGCCAGCAGCCACACGTCCACCGCGAGGACAGGGCTTGAAAAACTGTTTTTT. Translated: CASSHTSTARTGLEKLFF.

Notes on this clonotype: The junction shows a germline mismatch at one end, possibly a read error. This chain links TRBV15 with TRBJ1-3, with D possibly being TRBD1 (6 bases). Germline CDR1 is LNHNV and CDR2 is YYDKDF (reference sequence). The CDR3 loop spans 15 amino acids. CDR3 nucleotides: TGTGCCACCAGCAGGGACAGCTTCTCTGCAAACACCATATATTTT. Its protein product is CATSRDSFSANTIYF.

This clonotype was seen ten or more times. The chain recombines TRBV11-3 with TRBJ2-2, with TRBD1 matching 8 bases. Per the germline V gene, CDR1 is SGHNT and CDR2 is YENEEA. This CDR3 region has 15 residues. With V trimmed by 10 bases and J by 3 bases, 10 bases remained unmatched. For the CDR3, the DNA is TGTGCCATCTCAAGACAGGGGAAGGACACCGGGGAGCTGTTTTTT. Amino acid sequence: CAISRQGKDTGELFF.

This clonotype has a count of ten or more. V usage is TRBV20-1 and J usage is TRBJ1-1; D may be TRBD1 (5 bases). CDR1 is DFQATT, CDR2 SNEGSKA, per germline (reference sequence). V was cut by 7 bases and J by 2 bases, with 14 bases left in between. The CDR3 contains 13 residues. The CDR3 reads CSGMGTGNTEAFF. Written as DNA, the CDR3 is TGCAGTGGTATGGGGACGGGAAACACTGAAGCTTTCTTT.

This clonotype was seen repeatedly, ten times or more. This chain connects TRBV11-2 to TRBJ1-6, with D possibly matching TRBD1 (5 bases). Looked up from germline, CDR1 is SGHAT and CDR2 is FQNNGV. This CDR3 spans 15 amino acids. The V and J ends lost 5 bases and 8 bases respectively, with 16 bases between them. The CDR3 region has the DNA TGTGCCAGCAGCCCCGGGAGGGGTGGTGATTCACCCCTCCACTTT. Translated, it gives CASSPGRGGDSPLHF. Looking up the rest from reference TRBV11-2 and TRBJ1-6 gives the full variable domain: EAGVAQSPRYKIIEKRQSVAFWCNPISGHATLYWYQQILGQGPKLLIQFQNNGVVDDSQLPKDRFSAERLKGVDSTLKIQPAKLEDSAVYLCASSPGRGGDSPLHFGNGTRLTVT.

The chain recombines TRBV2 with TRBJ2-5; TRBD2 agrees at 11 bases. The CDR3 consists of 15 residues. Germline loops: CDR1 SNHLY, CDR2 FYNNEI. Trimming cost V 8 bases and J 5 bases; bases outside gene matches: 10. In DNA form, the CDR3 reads TGTGCCAGCTCCGGTAGCGGGAGGGCCGGGGAGACCCAGTACTTC. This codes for CASSGSGRAGETQYF.